Listed below are T cell receptor beta chains from one sample, sequenced in a study of blood T cells in healthy people across ages. A single record per CDR3 protein comes from TCRdb applying MiXCR to the 5' RACE reads. The data contain over 1,200,000 distinct CDR3 sequences, around 59% of them singletons. Input material: blood. The receptors shown here come from a man aged 18 to 29 in good health. Both conserved end residues are part of each CDR3. The D gene is left open where the match is weak. Size tells how often a clone was seen (once, few, many) or the class of an expanded clone, and some rows leave it out.

D gene | clone size | J gene | V gene | CDR3 DNA | CDR3 protein
. | . | TRBJ1-2 | TRBV4-1 | TGCGCCAGCAGCCAAGAAGTCGGTTACTATGGCTACACCTTC | CASSQEVGYYGYTF
TRBD2 | once | TRBJ2-4 | TRBV3-1 | TGTGCCAGGCAACATAAGGAGCGGGAGGGCCGGGAAGAGCAGTACTTC | CARQHKEREGREEQYF
TRBD2 | once | TRBJ2-1 | TRBV7-9 | TGTGCCAGCAGCTCAACAGGAGCGGGAGTCTCCTACAATGAGCAGTTCTTC | CASSSTGAGVSYNEQFF
. | . | TRBJ2-5 | TRBV7-2 | TGTGCCAGCAGCAACACACCGGGACTCTGGAATGAGCAGTACTTC | CASSNTPGLWNEQYF
TRBD2 | many | TRBJ2-7 | TRBV12-3/TRBV12-4 | TGTGCCAGCAGCCCGGGACTAGCGGGCTACGAGCAGTACTTC | CASSPGLAGYEQYF
. | . | TRBJ2-7 | TRBV7-6 | TGTGCCAGCAGTACCACGGTTGGCAGCTACGAGCAGTACTTC | CASSTTVGSYEQYF
. | . | TRBJ2-5 | TRBV20-1 | TGCAGTGCTAGAGATCTGGAGGGATCAGAGACCCAGTACTTC | CSARDLEGSETQYF
. | few | TRBJ2-5 | TRBV25-1 | TGTGCCAGCAGTTCTGGAGGGGTCGGGGGACAAGAGACCCAGTACTTC | CASSSGGVGGQETQYF
TRBD1 | few | TRBJ2-3 | TRBV7-2 | TGTGCCAGCAGCAAGGACAGGGAGGCGGATACGCAGTATTTT | CASSKDREADTQYF
TRBD2 | . | TRBJ2-5 | TRBV29-1 | TGCAGCGTTGGGCGGGGGGGGTACAGTCAAGAGACCCAGTACTTC | CSVGRGGYSQETQYF
TRBD1 | few | TRBJ2-7 | TRBV20-1 | TGCAGTGCTAGAGATGGCCAGAGGGACAGCTCCTACGAGCAGTACTTC | CSARDGQRDSSYEQYF
TRBD1 | once | TRBJ1-1 | TRBV7-8 | TGTGCCAGCAGCTTAGGGAGCAGGGGGCTCCTACCGAACACTGAAGCTTTCTTT | CASSLGSRGLLPNTEAFF
. | few | TRBJ1-2 | TRBV4-1 | TGCGCCAGCAGCCGCCCTGGGACGGCCGGCGGCTACACCTTC | CASSRPGTAGGYTF
. | . | TRBJ1-2 | TRBV28 | TGTGCCAGCAGCGAGTCTGGGCAGGGGCATGGCTACACCTTC | CASSESGQGHGYTF
. | . | TRBJ2-7 | TRBV6-6 | TGTGCCAGCAGTTACTCGATTCCCAGGGACCACGAGCAGTACTTC | CASSYSIPRDHEQYF
. | few | TRBJ2-3 | TRBV11-2 | TGTGCCAGCAGCTTCCGGGGCCGCGACACAGATACGCAGTATTTT | CASSFRGRDTDTQYF
TRBD1 | . | TRBJ1-1 | TRBV12-3/TRBV12-4 | TGTGCCAGCAGTATGGGACAGCTCATGAACACTGAAGCTTTCTTT | CASSMGQLMNTEAFF
TRBD1 | . | TRBJ1-6 | TRBV28 | TGTGCCAGCAGTGTTGCCCCGGGACAGAGGTCACCCCTCCACTTT | CASSVAPGQRSPLHF
TRBD1 | . | TRBJ2-1 | TRBV4-1 | TGCGCCAGCAGCCCGGGACAGGGGGCAGGGAATGAGCAGTTCTTC | CASSPGQGAGNEQFF
. | . | TRBJ2-5 | TRBV20-1 | TGCAGTGCTAGGGACAGTCAAGAGACCCAGTACTTC | CSARDSQETQYF
. | . | TRBJ1-6 | TRBV10-3 | TGTGCCGCTACAAACTATAATTCACCCCTCCACTTT | CAATNYNSPLHF
TRBD1 | . | TRBJ1-6 | TRBV20-1 | TGCAGTGCTAGCCTTAGGACAGGCCAATATAATTCACCCCTCCACTTT | CSASLRTGQYNSPLHF
. | . | TRBJ1-1 | TRBV4-1 | TGCGCCAGCAGCCCCCGCGCGGGAATTAACACTGAAGCTTTCTTT | CASSPRAGINTEAFF
. | few | TRBJ1-1 | TRBV6-2/TRBV6-3 | TGTGCCAGCAGTTACGGACAGCTTGAAGCTTTCTTT | CASSYGQLEAFF
. | . | TRBJ2-3 | TRBV6-5 | TGTGCCAGCAGACTAGGATCCACAGATACGCAGTATTTT | CASRLGSTDTQYF
. | . | TRBJ1-2 | TRBV2 | TGTGCCAGCAAATCCGAGTTCTATGGCTACACCTTC | CASKSEFYGYTF
. | . | TRBJ2-4 | TRBV20-1 | TGCAGTGCTCTTAGCGTCAAAAACATTCAGTACTTC | CSALSVKNIQYF
TRBD2 | few | TRBJ2-1 | TRBV4-1 | TGCGCCAGCGGTCCGGGAGGGGGTTACAATGAGCAGTTCTTC | CASGPGGGYNEQFF
. | . | TRBJ2-7 | TRBV11-2 | TGTGCCAGCAGCTTTCCGGGGAATTCCTACGAGCAGTACTTC | CASSFPGNSYEQYF
. | . | TRBJ2-7 | TRBV4-3 | TGCGCCAGCAGCCAAGTAGGGACTCGCTACGAGCAGTACTTC | CASSQVGTRYEQYF
. | . | TRBJ1-4 | TRBV29-1 | TGCAGCGTTGGTTGGGGTGAGCCTAATGAAAAACTGTTTTTT | CSVGWGEPNEKLFF
. | . | TRBJ1-4 | TRBV20-1 | TGCAGTGCTAGGGACTTCGTCTTGTCTAATGAAAAACTGTTTTTT | CSARDFVLSNEKLFF
. | . | TRBJ1-1 | TRBV7-9 | TGTGCCAGCGCACAGGGTGTGAACACTGAAGCTTTCTTT | CASAQGVNTEAFF
TRBD2 | . | TRBJ2-7 | TRBV7-9 | TGTGCCAGCAGCTTAGCTCTCGGGGGGGATTTAACTTATGAGCAGTACTTC | CASSLALGGDLTYEQYF
. | once | TRBJ2-7 | TRBV4-1 | TGCGCCAGCAGCCAAGATCGAGGGGCCCTCGGCGAGCAGTACTTC | CASSQDRGALGEQYF
. | . | TRBJ2-3 | TRBV18 | TGTGCCAGCTCACCTACCTTTGGACGGGATCCGGGGGATACGCGGTATTTT | CASSPTFGRDPGDTRYF
TRBD2 | few | TRBJ2-7 | TRBV6-2/TRBV6-3 | TGTGCCAGCAGGCCGGGGGGAACCTACGAGCAGTACTTC | CASRPGGTYEQYF
TRBD1 | . | TRBJ2-1 | TRBV20-1 | TGCAGTGCTAGAGATCCTGGACAGGGGATCCAAGAGACCCAGTTCTTC | CSARDPGQGIQETQFF
. | . | TRBJ1-4 | TRBV4-1 | TGCGCCAGCAGCCACCGACATAGCCCTAATGAAAAACTGTTTTTT | CASSHRHSPNEKLFF
. | once | TRBJ2-5 | TRBV6-5 | TGTGCCAGCAGTTACGGAGACAGGCAGAAAAAGACCCAGTACTTC | CASSYGDRQKKTQYF
. | . | TRBJ1-6 | TRBV7-9 | TGTGCCAGCAGCTTCAGCAGGGAAGATTCACCCCTCCACTTT | CASSFSREDSPLHF
TRBD2 | . | TRBJ2-7 | TRBV20-1 | TGCAGTGCTTCGGAATGGGACACTAGCGGTTATTACGAGCAGTACTTC | CSASEWDTSGYYEQYF